These 19 T cell receptor beta chains came from one sample sequenced in a study of blood T cell repertoires in COVID-19. Clones were sequenced by immunoSEQ multiplex PCR, and TCRdb holds only the in-frame ones, with some missing. The profile covers 190,000 or so clones, with roughly four fifths appearing a single time and around 7% taken by the ten largest. Material: PBMCs or T cells enriched from blood (not recorded which). Receptor source: a middle-aged man who had recovered from COVID-19.

The chain joins TRBV9 to TRBJ2-6, with 7 positions matching TRBD1. J was trimmed by 2 bases and V by 4 bases; bases with no gene match: 6. Germline lookup yields CDR1 SGDLS and CDR2 YYNGEE. The CDR3 consists of 16 residues. The chain's CDR3 is CASSSGQAAGANVLTF. DNA of the CDR3: TGTGCCAGCAGCTCAGGACAGGCTGCTGGGGCCAACGTCCTGACTTTC.

Of note for this clone: In the same sample, other DNA sequences code for this CDR3. The CDR3 bases are TGCGCCAGCAGCCGCGGGAGGGGCACAGATACGCAGTATTTT. It encodes CASSRGRGTDTQYF. The rearrangement joins TRBV5-1 to TRBJ2-3; 9 positions agree with TRBD2. Germline assignment: CDR1 SGHRS and CDR2 YFSETQ. V shed 4 bases, J shed 1 base, and the junction held 1 base outside the gene matches. The CDR3 spans 14 residues.

The chain uses TRBV18 and TRBJ1-2, with D tentatively TRBD1 (6 bases). Trimming took 0 bases from V and 2 from J, leaving 10 bases between them. The germline V gene has CDR1 KGHSH and CDR2 LQKENI. The CDR3 consists of 15 residues. The CDR3 reads CASSPPSRGNYGYTF. The CDR3 nucleotides read TGTGCCAGCTCACCACCCTCCAGGGGCAACTATGGCTACACCTTC.

The chain joins TRBV2 to TRBJ1-5, with D uncertain. This CDR3 contains 13 residues. Trimming cost V 6 bases and J 2 bases, with 8 bases left between them. The germline gives CDR1 SNHLY, CDR2 FYNNEI. CDR3: CASSGVRNQPQHF. In DNA, the CDR3 is TGTGCCAGCAGCGGGGTTCGCAATCAGCCCCAGCATTTT.

CDR3 bases: TGTGCCAGCAGTAGAACAAGGAACACTGAAGCTTTCTTT. Amino acid sequence: CASSRTRNTEAFF. This chain connects TRBV2 to TRBJ1-1; D remains unclear. Germline V gene lookup returns CDR1 SNHLY and CDR2 FYNNEI. This CDR3 contains 13 residues. V was pared by 5 bases and J by 1 base, with 8 bases between.

This sequence joins TRBV5-6 and TRBJ1-3; possible D gene TRBD1, 6 bases. Germline CDR1 reads SGHDT; CDR2 reads YYEEEE. CDR3 size: 13 residues. V dropped 4 bases and J dropped 3 bases, with 8 bases sitting between them. Here the CDR3 DNA reads TGTGCCAGCAGCAAGGACAGTGGAAACACCATATATTTT. Encoded protein: CASSKDSGNTIYF. The full variable domain, in which reference TRBV5-6 and TRBJ1-3 provide the parts outside the CDR3, is DAGVTQSPTHLIKTRGQQVTLRCSPKSGHDTVSWYQQALGQGPQFIFQYYEEEERQRGNFPDRFSGHQFPNYSSELNVNALLLGDSALYLCASSKDSGNTIYFGEGSWLTVV.

This clone was counted a single time. This chain joins TRBV9 and TRBJ1-2, with 7 bases identical to TRBD1. V lost 0 bases, J lost 1 base, and 6 bases stayed unmatched. The germline gives CDR1 SGDLS, CDR2 YYNGEE. The length of the CDR3 is 16 residues. CDR3 nucleotides: TGTGCCAGCAGCGTAGGAGGGGGCAGGGGTAACTATGGCTACACCTTC. Encoded protein: CASSVGGGRGNYGYTF. The complete variable domain, with remaining parts taken from reference TRBV9 and TRBJ1-2, reads DSGVTQTPKHLITATGQRVTLRCSPRSGDLSVYWYQQSLDQGLQFLIQYYNGEERAKGNILERFSAQQFPDLHSELNLSSLELGDSALYFCASSVGGGRGNYGYTFGSGTRLTVV.

This clone has a single count. CDR3 sequence reads: CASSQDEQSIRNEQFF. CDR3 in DNA: TGTGCCAGCAGCCAAGATGAACAGTCCATTAGAAATGAGCAGTTCTTC. V gene TRBV3-1 (or the pseudogene TRBV3-2) combines with J gene TRBJ2-1; D is ambiguous. Germline V gene data show CDR1 as LGHDT and CDR2 as YNNKEL (reference sequence). Trimming cost V 0 bases and J 7 bases, with 16 bases left between them. The CDR3 length is 16 residues.

This clone has a single count. The chain is built from TRBV10-3 and TRBJ1-1; 11 positions match TRBD1. From germline, CDR1 is ENHRY and CDR2 SYGVKD. J lost 5 bases, V lost 6 bases, and 11 bases had no gene match. The CDR3 contains 16 residues. CDR3 sequence: CAIRRTGGASKTEAFF. DNA of the CDR3: TGTGCCATCAGGAGGACAGGGGGCGCGTCTAAGACTGAAGCTTTCTTT.

The chain uses TRBV28 and TRBJ1-3; D is unresolved. Trimming took off 6 bases at V and 4 bases at J, with 19 bases between the two ends. Per germline, CDR1 MDHEN and CDR2 SYDVKM. The CDR3 loop spans 16 amino acids. CDR3 amino acids: CASSSSGTRAGNTIYF. The CDR3 nucleotides read TGTGCCAGCAGCTCCAGTGGAACGAGGGCCGGAAACACCATATATTTT. The entire variable domain, with the rest obtained from reference TRBV28 and TRBJ1-3, is as follows: DVKVTQSSRYLVKRTGEKVFLECVQDMDHENMFWYRQDPGLGLRLIYFSYDVKMKEKGDIPEGYSVSREKKERFSLILESASTNQTSMYLCASSSSGTRAGNTIYFGEGSWLTVV.

This clone was found once. The chain links TRBV7-2 to TRBJ1-1, with 8 bases fitting TRBD1. CDR1 is SGHTA, CDR2 FQGNSA, per germline. The CDR3 extends over 15 amino acids. V trimming: 3 bases; J trimming: 2 bases; junction bases outside the gene matches: 5. CDR3 residues: CASSFSGGSNTEAFF. The CDR3 DNA reads as TGTGCCAGCAGCTTCTCAGGGGGCAGTAACACTGAAGCTTTCTTT.

A few counts support this clone. The chain joins TRBV11-2 to TRBJ2-7; 7 nucleotides align to TRBD2. V dropped 1 base and J dropped 2; count of bases not matched to a gene: 2. Germline V gene data show CDR1 as SGHAT and CDR2 as FQNNGV. The CDR3 has 14 residues. The CDR3 DNA reads TGTGCCAGCAGCTTAGTGGGAGGGGCCTACGAGCAGTACTTC. This codes for CASSLVGGAYEQYF.

The chain links TRBV19 to TRBJ1-1; maybe TRBD1 (5 bases). Looked up from germline, CDR1 is LNHDA and CDR2 is SQIVND (reference sequence). The V end was cut by 5 bases, the J end by 10 bases, with 20 bases between. This CDR3 is built from 14 residues. CDR3 nucleotide sequence: TGTGCCAGTAGTGGCAGGGTAGGAATTGGCGGAGCTTTCTTT. Its protein is CASSGRVGIGGAFF.

The gene calls are TRBV6-5 and TRBJ1-6; a weak D match, TRBD1 (6 bases). Between the trimmed V and J ends, which lost 2 bases and 9 bases, there was a span of 14 bases. Germline V gene lookup returns CDR1 MNHEY and CDR2 SVGAGI. The CDR3 covers 15 residues. As DNA, the CDR3 is TGTGCCAGCAGTTACCGACAGGAAGGGGGTTCACCCCTCCACTTT. Its protein is CASSYRQEGGSPLHF.

The rearrangement links TRBV27 to TRBJ2-3; tentative D call: TRBD1 (5 bases). The CDR3 spans 14 residues. V lost 5 bases, J lost 3 bases, and 12 bases lay in between. CDR1 is MNHEY, CDR2 SMNVEV, per germline (reference sequence). CDR3 sequence: CASSPGLGTDTQYF. CDR3 in DNA: TGTGCCAGCAGTCCAGGGTTGGGTACAGATACGCAGTATTTT.

The chain couples TRBV18 to TRBJ1-1; 8 nucleotides line up with TRBD1. CDR3 size: 15 residues. V gave up 5 bases and J gave up 2 bases; unmatched junction bases: 7. The V gene's germline CDR1 is KGHSH and CDR2 LQKENI. CDR3 protein: CASSLRDRRNTEAFF. In DNA form, the CDR3 reads TGTGCCAGCTCATTGCGGGACAGGAGAAACACTGAAGCTTTCTTT.

As DNA, the CDR3 is TGCGCCAGCAGCTTGGGTGGGCAGGGGAGCACAGATACGCAGTATTTT. Translated: CASSLGGQGSTDTQYF. V is TRBV5-1 and J is TRBJ2-3; perhaps TRBD1 as D (6 bases). The V gene lost 0 bases and the J gene lost 0 bases, with 11 bases spanning the gap. CDR1 is SGHRS, CDR2 YFSETQ, per germline. CDR3 size: 16 residues.

The chain links TRBV9 to TRBJ1-3; D not certain. The CDR3 totals 14 residues. The germline gives CDR1 SGDLS, CDR2 YYNGEE. Trimming took 2 bases from V and 3 from J, leaving 9 bases between them. The DNA for the CDR3 is TGTGCCAGCAGCGTTAGAGGTTATGGAAACACCATATATTTT. Translation: CASSVRGYGNTIYF. Full variable domain (rest looked up from reference TRBV9 and TRBJ1-3): DSGVTQTPKHLITATGQRVTLRCSPRSGDLSVYWYQQSLDQGLQFLIQYYNGEERAKGNILERFSAQQFPDLHSELNLSSLELGDSALYFCASSVRGYGNTIYFGEGSWLTVV.

V gene TRBV5-4 combines with J gene TRBJ1-6; no reliable D call. This CDR3 contains 13 residues. Per germline, CDR1 SGHNT and CDR2 YYREEE (reference sequence). The V end was cut by 0 bases, the J end by 10 bases, with 8 bases between. The CDR3 DNA follows: TGTGCCAGCAGCTTGGAGATGAGCTCACCCCTCCACTTT. This sequence encodes CASSLEMSSPLHF.